The 2 T cell receptor beta chains below were found in one sample sequenced in a study of cytomegalovirus exposure and HLA in healthy donors. PCR employed 60 Vbeta and 13 Jbeta primers. Profiled with immunoSEQ multiplex PCR; TCRdb holds only in-frame clones, not every one. The table has 75,000 to 90,000 clones, 78% seen once. The sequenced material came from PBMCs. The source is a male donor in good health and CMV-seropositive.

CDR3 in DNA: TGTGCCAGCAGCCGACGGGACAGAATTAATGAAAAACTGTTTTTT. This codes for CASSRRDRINEKLFF. J is TRBJ1-4 and V is TRBV6-1, with 7 bases identical to TRBD1. The V segment lost 6 bases and the J segment 4 bases; nucleotides outside the gene matches: 8. There are 15 residues in the CDR3. Germline CDR1 is MNHNS and CDR2 is SASEGT.

Within the sample, this clone is medium-sized. The chain joins TRBV4-3 to TRBJ2-5; 9 bases line up with TRBD2. Germline V gives CDR1 LGHNA, CDR2 YSLEER. The CDR3 has 15 residues. Trimming removed 0 bases from V and 1 base from J; junction bases left unmatched: 0. The CDR3 DNA sequence: TGCGCCAGCAGCCAAGAGCGGGGGGGCCAAGAGACCCAGTACTTC. It encodes CASSQERGGQETQYF.